The 27 T cell receptor beta chains in this list originate from one sample, sequenced in a study of T cell repertoires in cytomegalovirus infection. Their target antigens are unknown. Using its own MiXCR run on the reads, TCRdb lists one record per CDR3 protein. Here the sample spans about half a million distinct CDR3 sequences, roughly a third being singletons. The sequenced sample was cultured PBMCs, obtained from culture after CMV antigen stimulation. The receptors come from a human donor in good health (CMV status not recorded). Some clones in this sample may be carry-over from other donors' samples.

This clonotype was picked up one time. V usage is TRBV19 and J usage is TRBJ2-1, with D possibly called TRBD1 or TRBD2 (6 bases each). CDR1 and CDR2 (germline): LNHDA, SQIVND (reference sequence). V was shortened by 6 bases and J by 0 bases, with 12 bases between the two germline ends. CDR3 size: 15 residues. CDR3 residues: CASRRPGASYNEQFF. The CDR3 coding sequence is TGTGCCAGTAGGCGCCCGGGGGCCTCCTACAATGAGCAGTTCTTC.

This clonotype has just a few counts. The rearrangement joins TRBV10-3 to TRBJ2-1; tentatively, D is TRBD1 (5 bases). CDR3 length: 12 amino acids. V was shortened by 6 bases and J by 5 bases, with 8 bases between the two germline ends. The germline V gene encodes CDR1 ENHRY and CDR2 SYGVKD. The CDR3 bases are TGTGCCATCAGGGGGCAACACAATGAGCAGTTCTTC. It encodes CAIRGQHNEQFF.

This clonotype was seen at least ten times. V and J are TRBV7-9 and TRBJ2-5; D perhaps matches TRBD2 (5 bases). V was shortened by 4 bases and J by 4 bases, with 16 bases between the two germline ends. The CDR3 sequence is 15 residues long. Germline V lookup: CDR1 SEHNR, CDR2 FQNEAQ (reference sequence). Written as DNA, the CDR3 is TGTGCCAGCAGCTCGCTCATTAGCGAAACAGAGACCCAGTACTTC. Translating gives CASSSLISETETQYF.

This clonotype turned up a few times. The chain carries TRBV12-3 or TRBV12-4 and TRBJ1-1; 7 bases agree with TRBD1. The CDR3 is made up of 14 amino acids. J was trimmed by 2 bases and V by 3 bases; bases with no gene match: 3. CDR3 DNA: TGTGCCAGCAGTTTCAGGGGGGCAAACACTGAAGCTTTCTTT. Its translation is CASSFRGANTEAFF.

The gene calls are TRBV12-3 or TRBV12-4 and TRBJ1-3; 10 nucleotides match TRBD1. The CDR3 is made up of 19 amino acids. With 2 bases clipped from V and 0 bases from J, the junction kept 10 bases outside the gene matches. CDR3 amino acids: CASSLTRDRGIHSGNTIYF. DNA of the CDR3: TGTGCCAGCAGTTTAACGCGGGACAGGGGCATACACTCTGGAAACACCATATATTTT.

The rearrangement uses TRBV7-3 and TRBJ2-5, with D uncertain. The germline CDR1 and CDR2 sequences are SGHTA and FQGTGA. V was cut by 5 bases and J by 5 bases, with 12 bases left in between. The CDR3 runs to 13 residues. This CDR3 is CASSKGTRETQYF. CDR3 sequence (DNA): TGTGCCAGCAGCAAGGGCACACGGGAGACCCAGTACTTC.

This clonotype was observed a few times. The V and J genes are TRBV6-2 or TRBV6-3 and TRBJ1-5; D call uncertain. The V gene's germline CDR1 is MNHEY and CDR2 SVGEGT. Trimming pared 8 bases from V and 2 bases from J, leaving 16 bases between. The CDR3 consists of 15 residues. This CDR3 is CASSAGRSGNQPQHF. CDR3 nucleotides: TGTGCCAGCTCGGCCGGGCGGAGCGGCAATCAGCCCCAGCATTTT.

This clonotype was seen a handful of times. The CDR3: CASSLGQPVVYEQYF. CDR3 bases: TGTGCCAGCAGTTTGGGGCAGCCCGTTGTCTACGAGCAGTACTTC. V and J are TRBV12-3 or TRBV12-4 and TRBJ2-7, with D perhaps matching TRBD1 (5 bases). CDR3 length equals 15 residues. V dropped 3 bases and J dropped 3 bases, with 15 bases sitting between them.

A few counts support this clonotype. V usage is TRBV19 and J usage is TRBJ2-1; D possibly corresponds to TRBD1 (6 bases). The CDR3 has 13 amino acids. CDR1 and CDR2 from the germline V gene are LNHDA and SQIVND (reference sequence). V was pared by 7 bases and J by 5 bases, with 12 bases between. CDR3 coding DNA: TGTGCCAGTAAAAGACAGGACAACAATGAGCAGTTCTTC. Its translation is CASKRQDNNEQFF. The whole variable domain, remainder taken from reference TRBV19 and TRBJ2-1, is DGGITQSPKYLFRKEGQNVTLSCEQNLNHDAMYWYRQDPGQGLRLIYYSQIVNDFQKGDIAEGYSVSREKKESFPLTVTSAQKNPTAFYLCASKRQDNNEQFFGPGTRLTVL.

This clonotype was found many times. This chain links TRBV19 with TRBJ1-5, with 8 bases that match TRBD1. This CDR3 contains 15 residues. V shed 7 bases and J 0 bases; nucleotides not matched to a gene: 5. CDR1 and CDR2 (germline): LNHDA, SQIVND (reference sequence). CDR3 nucleotide sequence: TGTGCCAGTATTAAGGGACAGGATAGCAATCAGCCCCAGCATTTT. It translates to CASIKGQDSNQPQHF.

At least ten counts were recorded for this clonotype. The chain uses TRBV7-8 and TRBJ2-7, with a possible D match to TRBD1 (6 bases). From germline, CDR1 is SGHVS and CDR2 FQNEAQ. The V end lost 5 bases, the J end lost 4 bases, and 12 bases lay between the germline ends. The CDR3 contains 13 residues. The CDR3 is CASSPMDRYEQYF. The CDR3 region has the DNA TGTGCCAGCAGCCCTATGGACAGATACGAGCAGTACTTC.

This clonotype was recorded at least ten times. This sequence joins TRBV12-3 or TRBV12-4 and TRBJ1-6; 11 nucleotides agree with TRBD1. Trimming at V came to 4 bases and at J to 1 base, leaving 3 bases not matched to a gene. The CDR3 has 17 residues. The CDR3, as DNA: TGTGCCAGCAGTTCAGGACAGGGGGCTTCCTATAATTCACCCCTCCACTTT. It encodes CASSSGQGASYNSPLHF.

V and J are TRBV11-1 and TRBJ2-1, with TRBD2 identical over 11 bases. CDR3 size: 16 residues. The ends lost 3 bases at V and 6 bases at J; junction bases unmatched: 7. Per the germline V gene, CDR1 is SGHAT and CDR2 is FQDESV (reference sequence). For the CDR3, the DNA is TGTGCCAGCAGCTTCCATACTAGCGGGGGACGCAATGAGCAGTTCTTC. This encodes CASSFHTSGGRNEQFF.

The chain links TRBV4-3 to TRBJ2-5; perhaps TRBD2 as D (6 bases). The germline V gene encodes CDR1 LGHNA and CDR2 YSLEER. The CDR3 covers 15 residues. The V end was cut by 1 base, the J end by 5 bases, with 14 bases between. CDR3 in DNA: TGCGCCAGCAGCCAAGGGAGGGCCCTTATGGAGACCCAGTACTTC. Translation gives CASSQGRALMETQYF.

This chain links TRBV6-8 with TRBJ2-7, with D possibly being TRBD2 (5 bases). CDR3 size: 13 residues. Germline-derived CDR1 and CDR2 are MNHGY and SAAAGT. CDR3 sequence reads: CASSFGRAYEQCV. Written as DNA, the CDR3 is TGTGCCAGCAGTTTCGGGCGGGCGTACGAGCAGTGCGTC.

DNA for the CDR3: TGTGCCAGCAGTTTAATTACCGCGGGAGGCCCGAAGGGGACCCAGTACTTC. Its translation: CASSLITAGGPKGTQYF. J is TRBJ2-5 and V is TRBV27; 8 bases line up with TRBD2. V shed 2 bases, J shed 7 bases, and the junction held 15 bases outside the gene matches. The CDR3 totals 17 residues. Germline-derived CDR1 and CDR2 are MNHEY and SMNVEV (reference sequence).

The rearrangement links TRBV6-6 to TRBJ1-2; 9 bases fit TRBD1. Germline trimming cut 6 bases from V and 6 bases from J; bases unmatched to any gene: 5. There are 13 residues in the CDR3. Germline CDR1 is MNHNY and CDR2 is SVGAGI (reference sequence). The CDR3 here is CASRKQGADGYTF. The CDR3 bases are TGTGCCAGCAGGAAACAGGGGGCCGATGGCTACACCTTC.

The rearrangement joins TRBV4-1 to TRBJ2-1; TRBD2 might be the D (5 bases). Between the trimmed V and J ends, which lost 0 bases and 2 bases, there was a span of 17 bases. The CDR3 totals 18 residues. The V gene's germline CDR1 is MGHRA and CDR2 YSYEKL. Written as DNA, the CDR3 is TGCGCCAGCAGCCAAGATCCAAGGACTCTTTCTCCCTACAATGAGCAGTTCTTC. This translates into CASSQDPRTLSPYNEQFF.

V usage is TRBV7-2 and J usage is TRBJ1-4; the D gene is possibly TRBD1 (5 bases). The germline V gene encodes CDR1 SGHTA and CDR2 FQGNSA. CDR3 length: 16 amino acids. The V end lost 1 base, the J end lost 8 bases, and 17 bases lay between the germline ends. CDR3 amino acids: CASSLGGTPRGEKLFF. The CDR3 bases are TGTGCCAGCAGCTTAGGAGGGACGCCCAGAGGAGAAAAACTGTTTTTT.

This clonotype came up many times. The chain links TRBV10-2 to TRBJ2-2, with 9 bases aligning to TRBD1. With 8 bases clipped from V and 3 bases from J, the junction kept 1 base outside the gene matches. CDR3 length equals 13 residues. The germline V gene has CDR1 WSHSY and CDR2 SAAADI. The CDR3 coding sequence is TGCGCCAGCCGGGACAGGGACACCGGGGAGCTGTTTTTT. This translates into CASRDRDTGELFF.

This clonotype has a handful of counts. The CDR3 loop reads CSARDRDSGRSGSQETQYF. In DNA form, the CDR3 reads TGCAGTGCTAGAGATCGGGATAGCGGGAGGTCGGGAAGCCAAGAGACCCAGTACTTC. This chain uses TRBV20-1 with TRBJ2-5; TRBD2 matches 10 bases. Germline values: CDR1 DFQATT, CDR2 SNEGSKA (reference sequence). The CDR3 has 19 amino acids. Unmatched junction bases numbered 14, after V lost 0 bases and J lost 1 base.

In its sample, this clonotype was seen a few times. This chain uses TRBV5-1 with TRBJ2-7; a weak D match, TRBD1 (5 bases). The V gene's germline CDR1 is SGHRS and CDR2 YFSETQ. The V end lost 4 bases, the J end lost 2 bases, and 13 bases lay between the germline ends. The CDR3 spans 14 residues. In DNA, the CDR3 is TGCGCCAGCAGCCTTCACGACAGAACCTACGAGCAGTACGTC. It codes for CASSLHDRTYEQYV.

The chain uses TRBV7-2 and TRBJ1-6, with D perhaps TRBD1 (5 bases). V shed 3 bases and J shed 6 bases, with 12 bases lying between them. CDR1 SGHTA and CDR2 FQGNSA come from the germline V gene. The CDR3 length is 15 residues. CDR3 loop: CASSFIGGGNSPLHF. The CDR3 coding sequence is TGTGCCAGCAGCTTCATTGGGGGGGGTAATTCACCCCTCCACTTT.

This clonotype was seen more than once but under ten times. The chain has TRBV4-1 and TRBJ1-2; 10 bases are shared with TRBD1. V lost 4 bases, J lost 2 bases, and 7 bases stayed unmatched. Germline CDR1 reads MGHRA; CDR2 reads YSYEKL. The length of the CDR3 is 16 residues. CDR3 nucleotide sequence: TGCGCCAGCAGCCCCGCCGGGACAGGGGACAACTATGGCTACACCTTC. Its translation is CASSPAGTGDNYGYTF.

This clonotype was seen at least ten times. The V call is TRBV7-8, the J call TRBJ1-5; tentative D call: TRBD1 (6 bases). V was cut by 5 bases and J by 2 bases, with 28 bases left in between. The CDR3 contains 20 residues. The germline gives CDR1 SGHVS, CDR2 FQNEAQ. CDR3 sequence: CASSPFAPWQGQRRNQPQHF. As DNA, the CDR3 is TGTGCCAGCAGCCCCTTCGCCCCGTGGCAGGGGCAAAGGCGCAATCAGCCCCAGCATTTT.

V gene TRBV2 combines with J gene TRBJ2-7, with D maybe TRBD1 (6 bases). Germline CDR1 SNHLY, CDR2 FYNNEI. Trimming removed 5 bases from V and 6 bases from J, with 14 bases in between. The CDR3 runs 13 residues. Written as DNA, the CDR3 is TGTGCCAGCAGTCGGGACAAGAGTATCGAGCAGTACGTC. Amino acids: CASSRDKSIEQYV.

The chain has TRBV6-2 or TRBV6-3 and TRBJ2-2, with a weak D call TRBD2 (5 bases). CDR3 size: 15 residues. V lost 6 bases to trimming and J lost 1 base, with 12 bases between them. Per germline, CDR1 MNHEY and CDR2 SVGEGT. The CDR3 DNA reads as TGTGCCAGCAGGGCCCCACTAGTGAACACCGGGGAGCTGTTTTTT. Translating gives CASRAPLVNTGELFF.